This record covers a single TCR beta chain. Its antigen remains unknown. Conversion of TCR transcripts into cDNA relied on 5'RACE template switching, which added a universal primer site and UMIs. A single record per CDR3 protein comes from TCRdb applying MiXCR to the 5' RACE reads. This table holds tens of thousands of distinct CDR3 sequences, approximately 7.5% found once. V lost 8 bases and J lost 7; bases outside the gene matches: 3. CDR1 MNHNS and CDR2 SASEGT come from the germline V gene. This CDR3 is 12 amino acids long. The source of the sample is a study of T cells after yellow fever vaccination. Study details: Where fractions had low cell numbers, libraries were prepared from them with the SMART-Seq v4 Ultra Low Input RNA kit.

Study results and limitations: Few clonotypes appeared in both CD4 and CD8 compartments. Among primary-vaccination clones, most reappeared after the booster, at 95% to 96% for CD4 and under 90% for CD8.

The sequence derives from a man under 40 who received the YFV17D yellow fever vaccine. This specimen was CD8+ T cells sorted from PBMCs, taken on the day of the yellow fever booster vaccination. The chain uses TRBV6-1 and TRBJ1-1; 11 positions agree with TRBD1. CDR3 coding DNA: TGTGCCAGCGGCGGGACAGGGGGTGAAGCTTTCTTT. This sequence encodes CASGGTGGEAFF.